The clone carrying this T cell receptor (beta chain) was seen a handful of times. This specimen belongs to a study of glioma-infiltrating T cells. The CDR3 covers 15 residues. The V and J ends lost 6 bases and 3 bases respectively, with 18 bases between them. Using RNA template, CDR3s of TCR alpha and beta were amplified with iRepertoire arm-PCR. For one-step reverse transcription and amplification, about 90-450 ng of tissue mRNA or PBMC total RNA was used. TCRdb independently ran MiXCR on the multiplex PCR reads; one entry per CDR3 protein. The repertoire consists of 150,000 to 200,000 distinct CDR3 sequences, with over 40% occurring once and the leading ten covering 5.2%.

This sequence joins TRBV12-3 or TRBV12-4 and TRBJ2-7; tentatively, D is TRBD2 (7 bases). This TCR was recovered from a human donor with low-grade glioma or glioblastoma, undergoing nonglioma brain surgery, or in good health (not recorded which). Sequencing was carried out using glioma tissue, nonneoplastic brain tissue, or PBMCs (not recorded which). CDR3 region: CASSYSSGGGYEQYF. The CDR3 DNA reads as TGTGCCAGCAGCTACTCTAGCGGAGGGGGCTACGAGCAGTACTTC.